This T cell receptor (beta chain) was recovered during a study of cytomegalovirus exposure and HLA in healthy donors. Points from the study as a whole: In vitro testing confirmed a few CMV-associated chains as specific for CMV antigens. Generally TCR sequences proved uncommon, though certain public TCRs appeared in numerous donors. The authors enumerated 150 to 200 TCR beta chains as linked to cytomegalovirus. Later, an analysis found that TCR clusters from the first cohort tended to co-occur in the roughly 110 validation repertoires.

Trimming took off 4 bases at V and 2 bases at J, with 19 bases between the two ends. CDR1 is MNHEY, CDR2 SMNVEV, per germline (reference sequence). The CDR3 length is 17 residues. Using immunoSEQ multiplex PCR, the repertoire was profiled, and TCRdb retains in-frame clones only, with some absent. The sample includes tens of thousands of clones, roughly nine tenths seen only once; the top ten take 1.4% to 1.5%. In regard to this clone: Its antigen is as yet unknown.

The rearrangement joins TRBV27 to TRBJ2-3; D perhaps matches TRBD2 (5 bases). The sequence derives from a man aged 18-30 years in good health and CMV-seronegative. Sequenced material: PBMCs. The CDR3 sequence is CASSSSGGRTYTDTQYF. DNA of the CDR3: TGTGCCAGCAGTTCCTCGGGCGGGCGTACGTACACAGATACGCAGTATTTT.